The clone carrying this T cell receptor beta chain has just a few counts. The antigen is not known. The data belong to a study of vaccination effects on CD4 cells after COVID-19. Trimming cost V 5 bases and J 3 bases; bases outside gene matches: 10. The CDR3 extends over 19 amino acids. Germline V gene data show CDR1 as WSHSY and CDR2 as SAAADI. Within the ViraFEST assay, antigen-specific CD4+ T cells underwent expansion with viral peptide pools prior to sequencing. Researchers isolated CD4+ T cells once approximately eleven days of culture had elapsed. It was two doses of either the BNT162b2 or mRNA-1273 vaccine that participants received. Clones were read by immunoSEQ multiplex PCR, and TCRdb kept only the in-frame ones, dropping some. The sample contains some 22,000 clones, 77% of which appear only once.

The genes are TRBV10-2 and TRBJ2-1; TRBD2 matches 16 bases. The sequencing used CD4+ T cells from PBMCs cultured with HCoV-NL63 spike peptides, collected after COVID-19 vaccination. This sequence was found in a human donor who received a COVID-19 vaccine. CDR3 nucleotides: TGCGCCAGCAGTCATAGGCAGGGGACTAGCGGGAGGGACTACAATGAGCAGTTCTTC. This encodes CASSHRQGTSGRDYNEQFF.